The clone carrying this T cell receptor (beta chain) showed up just once. The V gene lost 0 bases and the J gene lost 6 bases, with 6 bases spanning the gap. Germline-derived CDR1 and CDR2 are LGHNA and YSLEER. The CDR3 covers 13 residues. The table came from immunoSEQ multiplex PCR; TCRdb's copy has only in-frame clones and leaves some out. The data hold 150,000 to 200,000 clones, with over 85% observed a single time. This entry is derived from a study of control samples from healthy donors and cancer patients. The gene calls are TRBV4-3 and TRBJ1-5; perhaps TRBD1 as D (5 bases). The sample consisted of blood. The TCR comes from a man aged 25-45 years in good health. The CDR3 nucleotides are TGCGCCAGCAGCCAAGATAGGGGTCAGCCCCAGCATTTT. Protein sequence: CASSQDRGQPQHF.